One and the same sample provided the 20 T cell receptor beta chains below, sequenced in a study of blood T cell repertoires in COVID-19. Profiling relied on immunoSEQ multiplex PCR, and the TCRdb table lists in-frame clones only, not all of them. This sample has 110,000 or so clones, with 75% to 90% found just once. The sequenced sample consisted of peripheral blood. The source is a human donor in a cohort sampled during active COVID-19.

The CDR3 loop reads CASRLHRANEKLFF. CDR3 sequence (DNA): TGTGCCAGCAGACTTCACAGAGCTAATGAAAAACTGTTTTTT. This chain connects TRBV6-5 to TRBJ1-4, with no clear D. The CDR3 is 14 residues long. The V gene lost 6 bases and the J gene lost 3 bases, with 11 bases spanning the gap. The germline gives CDR1 MNHEY, CDR2 SVGAGI.

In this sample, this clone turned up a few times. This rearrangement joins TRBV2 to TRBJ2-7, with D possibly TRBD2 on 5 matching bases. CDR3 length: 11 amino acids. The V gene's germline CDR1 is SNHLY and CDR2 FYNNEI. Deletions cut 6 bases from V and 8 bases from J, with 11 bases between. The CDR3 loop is CASSSGSQQYF. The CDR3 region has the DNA TGTGCCAGCAGCAGCGGCTCCCAGCAGTACTTC.

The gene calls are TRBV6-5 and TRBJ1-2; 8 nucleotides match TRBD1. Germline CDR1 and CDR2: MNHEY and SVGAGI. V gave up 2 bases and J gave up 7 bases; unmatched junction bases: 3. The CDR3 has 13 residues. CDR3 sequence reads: CASSYEQGAGYTF. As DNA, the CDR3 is TGTGCCAGCAGTTACGAGCAGGGGGCTGGCTACACCTTC.

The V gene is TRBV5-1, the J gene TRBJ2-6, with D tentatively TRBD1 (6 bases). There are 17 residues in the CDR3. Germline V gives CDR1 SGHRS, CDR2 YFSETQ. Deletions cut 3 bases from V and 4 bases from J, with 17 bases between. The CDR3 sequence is CASSSSPTGNGANVLTF. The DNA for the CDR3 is TGCGCCAGCAGCTCTTCCCCTACAGGGAACGGGGCCAACGTCCTGACTTTC.

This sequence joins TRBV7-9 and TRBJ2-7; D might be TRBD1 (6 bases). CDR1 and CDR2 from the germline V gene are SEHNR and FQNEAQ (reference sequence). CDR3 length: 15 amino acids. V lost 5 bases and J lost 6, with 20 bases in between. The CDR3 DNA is TGTGCCAGCAGCCCCCGGACAGAATTTATAGGCGAGCAGTACTTC. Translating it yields CASSPRTEFIGEQYF.

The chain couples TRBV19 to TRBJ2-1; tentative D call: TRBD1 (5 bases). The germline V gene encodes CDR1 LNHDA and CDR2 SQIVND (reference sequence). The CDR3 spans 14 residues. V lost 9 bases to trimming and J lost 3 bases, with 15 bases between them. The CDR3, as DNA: TGTGCCAGCGCCGGCAGGGCCGGCTACAATGAGCAGTTCTTC. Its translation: CASAGRAGYNEQFF.

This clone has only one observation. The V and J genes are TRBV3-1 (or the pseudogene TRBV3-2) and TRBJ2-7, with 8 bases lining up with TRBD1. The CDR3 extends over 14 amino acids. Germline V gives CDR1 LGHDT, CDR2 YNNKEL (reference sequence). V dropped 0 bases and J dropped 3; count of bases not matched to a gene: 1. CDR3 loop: CASSQDGQGYEQYF. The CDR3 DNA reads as TGTGCCAGCAGCCAAGACGGACAGGGCTACGAGCAGTACTTC.

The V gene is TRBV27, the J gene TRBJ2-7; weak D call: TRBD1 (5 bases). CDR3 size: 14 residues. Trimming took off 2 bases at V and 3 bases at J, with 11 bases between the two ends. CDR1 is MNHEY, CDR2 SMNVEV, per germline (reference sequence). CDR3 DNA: TGTGCCAGCAGTTTAATGGGGCAGAACTACGAGCAGTACTTC. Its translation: CASSLMGQNYEQYF.

The CDR3 bases are TGTGCCAGCAGCCAACCCCAGCGGGGGCCCTACGAGCAGTACTTC. Translated, it gives CASSQPQRGPYEQYF. The chain uses TRBV3-1 (or the pseudogene TRBV3-2) and TRBJ2-7; 8 bases match TRBD2. The CDR3 spans 15 residues. Germline-derived CDR1 and CDR2 are LGHDT and YNNKEL (reference sequence). J gave up 2 bases and V 2 bases, and 5 bases lay outside the gene matches.

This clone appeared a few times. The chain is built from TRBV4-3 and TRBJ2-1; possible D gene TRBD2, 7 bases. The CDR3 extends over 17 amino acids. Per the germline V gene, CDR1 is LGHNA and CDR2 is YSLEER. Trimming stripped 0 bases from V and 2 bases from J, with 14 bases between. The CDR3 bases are TGCGCCAGCAGCCAAGAGGGCGGGGGCGCTACCTACAATGAGCAGTTCTTC. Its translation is CASSQEGGGATYNEQFF.

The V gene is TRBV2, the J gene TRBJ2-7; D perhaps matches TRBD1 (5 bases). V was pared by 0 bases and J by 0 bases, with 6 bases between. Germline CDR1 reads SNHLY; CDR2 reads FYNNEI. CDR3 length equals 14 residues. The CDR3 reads CASSEATASYEQYF. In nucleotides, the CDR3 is TGTGCCAGCAGTGAAGCGACAGCCTCCTACGAGCAGTACTTC.

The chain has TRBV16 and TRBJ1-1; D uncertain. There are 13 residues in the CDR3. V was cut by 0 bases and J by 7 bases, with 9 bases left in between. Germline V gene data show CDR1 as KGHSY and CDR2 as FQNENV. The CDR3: CASSQSEGGEAFF. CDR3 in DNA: TGTGCCAGCAGCCAATCCGAAGGCGGTGAAGCTTTCTTT.

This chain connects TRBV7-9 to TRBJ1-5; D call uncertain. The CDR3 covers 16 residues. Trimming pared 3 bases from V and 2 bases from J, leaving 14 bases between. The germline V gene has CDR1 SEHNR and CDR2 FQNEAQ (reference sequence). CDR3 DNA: TGTGCCAGCAGCTTGTTTGAGGGTACTGGCAATCAGCCCCAGCATTTT. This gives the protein CASSLFEGTGNQPQHF.

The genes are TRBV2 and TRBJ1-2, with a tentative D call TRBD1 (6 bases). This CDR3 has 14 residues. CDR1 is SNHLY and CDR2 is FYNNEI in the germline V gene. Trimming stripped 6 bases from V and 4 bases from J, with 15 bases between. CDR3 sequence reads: CASSLTGIGYGYTF. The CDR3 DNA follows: TGTGCCAGCAGCCTTACAGGGATCGGCTATGGCTACACCTTC.

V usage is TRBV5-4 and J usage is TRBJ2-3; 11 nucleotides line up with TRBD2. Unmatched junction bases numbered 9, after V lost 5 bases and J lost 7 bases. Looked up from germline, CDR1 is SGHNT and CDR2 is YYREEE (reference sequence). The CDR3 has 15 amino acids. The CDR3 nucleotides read TGTGCCAGCAGGAAGACTAGCGGGGACCTTTATACGCAGTATTTT. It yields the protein CASRKTSGDLYTQYF. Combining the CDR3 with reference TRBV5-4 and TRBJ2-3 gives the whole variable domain ETGVTQSPTHLIKTRGQQVTLRCSSQSGHNTVSWYQQALGQGPQFIFQYYREEENGRGNFPPRFSGLQFPNYSSELNVNALELDDSALYLCASRKTSGDLYTQYFGPGTRLTVL.

CDR3 nucleotide sequence: TGTGCCAGCAGTGAAGTCGGCGGGGGGTTGGGTAATGAGCAGTTCTTC. Residues: CASSEVGGGLGNEQFF. The chain combines TRBV2 with TRBJ2-1; the match to TRBD2 covers 8 bases. Germline values: CDR1 SNHLY, CDR2 FYNNEI. The length of the CDR3 is 16 residues. V lost 1 base and J lost 7; bases outside the gene matches: 9.

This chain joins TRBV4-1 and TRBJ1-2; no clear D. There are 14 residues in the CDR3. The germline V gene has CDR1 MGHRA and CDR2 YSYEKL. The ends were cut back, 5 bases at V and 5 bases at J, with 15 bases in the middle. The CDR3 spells CASSRGAGGYGYTF. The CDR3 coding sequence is TGCGCCAGCAGCAGAGGTGCGGGAGGGTATGGCTACACCTTC.

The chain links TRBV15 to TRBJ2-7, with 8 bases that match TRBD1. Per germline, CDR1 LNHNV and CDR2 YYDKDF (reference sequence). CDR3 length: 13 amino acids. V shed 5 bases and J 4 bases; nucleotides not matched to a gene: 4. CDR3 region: CATSGTGMYEQYF. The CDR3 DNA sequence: TGTGCCACCAGCGGGACAGGCATGTACGAGCAGTACTTC.

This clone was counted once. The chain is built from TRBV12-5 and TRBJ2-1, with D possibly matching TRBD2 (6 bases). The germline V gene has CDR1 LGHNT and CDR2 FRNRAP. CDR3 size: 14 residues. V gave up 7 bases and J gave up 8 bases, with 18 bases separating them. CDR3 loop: CASVRSGLSDEQFF. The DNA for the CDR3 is TGTGCTAGTGTTAGAAGCGGGTTGTCGGATGAGCAGTTCTTC.

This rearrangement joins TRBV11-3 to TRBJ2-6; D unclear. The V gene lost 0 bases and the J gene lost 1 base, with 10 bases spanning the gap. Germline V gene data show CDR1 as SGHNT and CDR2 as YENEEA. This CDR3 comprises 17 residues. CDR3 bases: TGTGCCAGCAGCTTAGATTCCCAGGAATCTGGGGCCAACGTCCTGACTTTC. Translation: CASSLDSQESGANVLTF.